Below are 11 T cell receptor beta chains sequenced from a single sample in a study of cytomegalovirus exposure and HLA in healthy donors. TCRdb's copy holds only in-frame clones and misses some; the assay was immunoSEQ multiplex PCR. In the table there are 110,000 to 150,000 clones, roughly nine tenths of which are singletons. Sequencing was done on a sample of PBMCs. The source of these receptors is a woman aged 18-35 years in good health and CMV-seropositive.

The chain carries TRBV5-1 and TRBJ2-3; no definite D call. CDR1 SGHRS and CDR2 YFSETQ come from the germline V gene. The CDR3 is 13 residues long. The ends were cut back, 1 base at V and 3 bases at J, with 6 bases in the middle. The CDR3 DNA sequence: TGCGCCAGCAGCTTGCGGTCGACAGATACGCAGTATTTT. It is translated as CASSLRSTDTQYF.

CDR3 in DNA: TGTGCCAGCAGGAGGGAGACTACCGGTCAGCCCCAGCATTTT. This sequence encodes CASRRETTGQPQHF. The chain employs TRBV28 and TRBJ1-5; D unclear. Germline CDR1 is MDHEN and CDR2 is SYDVKM. The CDR3 extends over 14 amino acids. V lost 6 bases and J lost 6, with 15 bases in between.

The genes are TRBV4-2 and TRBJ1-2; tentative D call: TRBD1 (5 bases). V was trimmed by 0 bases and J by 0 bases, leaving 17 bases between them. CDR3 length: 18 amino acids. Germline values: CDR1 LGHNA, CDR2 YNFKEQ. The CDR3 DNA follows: TGTGCCAGCAGCCAAGATCCGTCCATCGGGGGTGCTAACTATGGCTACACCTTC. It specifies CASSQDPSIGGANYGYTF.

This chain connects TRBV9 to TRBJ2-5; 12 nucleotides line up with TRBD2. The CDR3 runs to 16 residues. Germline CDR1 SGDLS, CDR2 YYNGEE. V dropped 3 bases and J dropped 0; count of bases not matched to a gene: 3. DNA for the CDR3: TGTGCCAGCAGCGCGACTAGCGGGGGATACCAAGAGACCCAGTACTTC. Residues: CASSATSGGYQETQYF.

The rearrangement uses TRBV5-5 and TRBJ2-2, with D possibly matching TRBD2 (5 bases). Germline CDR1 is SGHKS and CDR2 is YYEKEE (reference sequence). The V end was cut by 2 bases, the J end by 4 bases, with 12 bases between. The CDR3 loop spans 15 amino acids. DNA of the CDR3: TGTGCCAGCAGCTTTCAGGCGGGCCGCACCGGGGAGCTGTTTTTT. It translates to CASSFQAGRTGELFF.

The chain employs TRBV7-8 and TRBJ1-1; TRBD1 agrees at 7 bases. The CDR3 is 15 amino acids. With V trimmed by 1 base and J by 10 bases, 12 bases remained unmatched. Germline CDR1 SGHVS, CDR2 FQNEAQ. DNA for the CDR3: TGTGCCAGCAGCTTAGAGAGGGGGGCAGGGGGTATAGCTTTCTTT. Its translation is CASSLERGAGGIAFF.

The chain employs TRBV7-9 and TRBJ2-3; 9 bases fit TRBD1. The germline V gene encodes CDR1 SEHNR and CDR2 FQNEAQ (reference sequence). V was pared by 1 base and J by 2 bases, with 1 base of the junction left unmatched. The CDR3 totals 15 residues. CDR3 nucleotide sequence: TGTGCCAGCAGCTTAGGGGACAGGGACACAGATACGCAGTATTTT. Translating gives CASSLGDRDTDTQYF.

The chain's CDR3 is CASSQVDILYYNEQFF. CDR3 in DNA: TGCGCCAGCAGCCAAGTCGACATATTATACTACAATGAGCAGTTCTTC. V usage is TRBV4-1 and J usage is TRBJ2-1; D is uncertain. Germline CDR1 MGHRA, CDR2 YSYEKL. Deletions cut 1 base from V and 3 bases from J, with 13 bases between. The length of the CDR3 is 16 residues.

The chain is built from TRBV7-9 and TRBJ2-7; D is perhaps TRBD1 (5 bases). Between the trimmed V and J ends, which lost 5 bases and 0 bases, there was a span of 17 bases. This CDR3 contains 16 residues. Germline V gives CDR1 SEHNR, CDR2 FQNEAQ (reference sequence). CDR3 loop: CASSLDSLPSSYEQYF. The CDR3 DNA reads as TGTGCCAGCAGCCTCGACAGTCTCCCTAGCTCCTACGAGCAGTACTTC.

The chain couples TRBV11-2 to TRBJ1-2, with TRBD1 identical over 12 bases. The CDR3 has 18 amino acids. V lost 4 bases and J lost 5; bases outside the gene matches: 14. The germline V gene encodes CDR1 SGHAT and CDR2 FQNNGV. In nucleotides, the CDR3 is TGTGCCAGCAGCTCCGCCGGGACAGGGGGCGCGATGGGGTATGGCTACACCTTC. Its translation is CASSSAGTGGAMGYGYTF.

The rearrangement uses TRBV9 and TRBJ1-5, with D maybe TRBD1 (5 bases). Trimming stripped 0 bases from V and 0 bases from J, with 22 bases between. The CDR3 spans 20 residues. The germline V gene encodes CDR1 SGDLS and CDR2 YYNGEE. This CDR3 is CASSVALSGWYQGSNQPQHF. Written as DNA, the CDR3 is TGTGCCAGCAGCGTAGCTCTATCAGGGTGGTATCAGGGTAGCAATCAGCCCCAGCATTTT.